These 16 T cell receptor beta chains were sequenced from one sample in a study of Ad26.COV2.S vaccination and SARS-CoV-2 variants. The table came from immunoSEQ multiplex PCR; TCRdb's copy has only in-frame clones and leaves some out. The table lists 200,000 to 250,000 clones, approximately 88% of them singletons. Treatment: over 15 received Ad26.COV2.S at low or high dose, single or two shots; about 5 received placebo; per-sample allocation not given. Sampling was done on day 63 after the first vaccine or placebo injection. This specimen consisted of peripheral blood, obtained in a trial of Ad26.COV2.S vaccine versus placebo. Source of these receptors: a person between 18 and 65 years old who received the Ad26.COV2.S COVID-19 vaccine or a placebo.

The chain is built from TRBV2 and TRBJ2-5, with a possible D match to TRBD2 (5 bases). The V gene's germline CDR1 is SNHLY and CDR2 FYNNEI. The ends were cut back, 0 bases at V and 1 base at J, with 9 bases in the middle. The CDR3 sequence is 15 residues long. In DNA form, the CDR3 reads TGTGCCAGCAGTGAAGCCCAGGACTTCCAAGAGACCCAGTACTTC. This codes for CASSEAQDFQETQYF. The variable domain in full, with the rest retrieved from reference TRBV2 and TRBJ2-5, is EPEVTQTPSHQVTQMGQEVILRCVPISNHLYFYWYRQILGQKVEFLVSFYNNEISEKSEIFDDQFSVERPDGSNFTLKIRSTKLEDSAMYFCASSEAQDFQETQYFGPGTRLLVL.

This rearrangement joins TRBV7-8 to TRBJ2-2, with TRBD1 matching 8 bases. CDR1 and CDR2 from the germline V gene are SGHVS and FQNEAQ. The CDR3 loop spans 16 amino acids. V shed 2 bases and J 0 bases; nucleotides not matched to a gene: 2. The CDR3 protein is CASSLSGQANTGELFF. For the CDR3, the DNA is TGTGCCAGCAGCTTATCGGGACAGGCGAACACCGGGGAGCTGTTTTTT.

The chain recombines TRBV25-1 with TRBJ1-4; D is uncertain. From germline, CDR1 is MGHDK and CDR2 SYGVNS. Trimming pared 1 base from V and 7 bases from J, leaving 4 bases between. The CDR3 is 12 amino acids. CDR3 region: CASSESVEKLFF. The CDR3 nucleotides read TGTGCCAGCAGTGAATCGGTTGAAAAACTGTTTTTT.

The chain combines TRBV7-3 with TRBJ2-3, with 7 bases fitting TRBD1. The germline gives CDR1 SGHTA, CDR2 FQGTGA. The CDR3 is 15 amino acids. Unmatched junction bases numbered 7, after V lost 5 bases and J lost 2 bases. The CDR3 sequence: CASSETGIYTDTQYF. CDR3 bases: TGTGCCAGCAGCGAGACAGGGATTTACACAGATACGCAGTATTTT. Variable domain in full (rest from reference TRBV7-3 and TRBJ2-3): GAGVSQTPSNKVTEKGKYVELRCDPISGHTALYWYRQSLGQGPEFLIYFQGTGAADDSGLPNDRFFAVRPEGSVSTLKIQRTERGDSAVYLCASSETGIYTDTQYFGPGTRLTVL.

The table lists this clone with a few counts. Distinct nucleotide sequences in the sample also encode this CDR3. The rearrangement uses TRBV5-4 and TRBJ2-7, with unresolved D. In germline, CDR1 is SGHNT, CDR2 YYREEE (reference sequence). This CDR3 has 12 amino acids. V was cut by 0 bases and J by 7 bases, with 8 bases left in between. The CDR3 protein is CASSLEAGEQYF. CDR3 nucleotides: TGTGCCAGCAGCTTGGAGGCTGGGGAGCAGTACTTC.

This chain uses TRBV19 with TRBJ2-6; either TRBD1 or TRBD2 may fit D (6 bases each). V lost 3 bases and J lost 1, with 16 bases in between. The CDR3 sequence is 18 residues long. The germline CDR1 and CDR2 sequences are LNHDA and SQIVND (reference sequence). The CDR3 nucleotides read TGTGCCAGTAGTATGGTAAGGGGGGCCGGGTCTGGGGCCAACGTCCTGACTTTC. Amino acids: CASSMVRGAGSGANVLTF.

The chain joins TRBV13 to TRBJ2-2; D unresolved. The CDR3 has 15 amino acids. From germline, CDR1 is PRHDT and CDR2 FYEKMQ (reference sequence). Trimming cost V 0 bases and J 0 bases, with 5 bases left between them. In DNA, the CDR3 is TGTGCCAGCAGCTTAGGGACCCCGAACACCGGGGAGCTGTTTTTT. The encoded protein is CASSLGTPNTGELFF. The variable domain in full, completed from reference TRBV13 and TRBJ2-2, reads AAGVIQSPRHLIKEKRETATLKCYPIPRHDTVYWYQQGPGQDPQFLISFYEKMQSDKGSIPDRFSAQQFSDYHSELNMSSLELGDSALYFCASSLGTPNTGELFFGEGSRLTVL.

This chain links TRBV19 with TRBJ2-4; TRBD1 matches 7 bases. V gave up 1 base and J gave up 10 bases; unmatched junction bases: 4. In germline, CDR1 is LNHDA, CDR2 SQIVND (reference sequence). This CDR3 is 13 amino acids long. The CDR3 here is CASSIVSQGIQYF. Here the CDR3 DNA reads TGTGCCAGTAGTATAGTTTCACAGGGGATTCAGTACTTC.

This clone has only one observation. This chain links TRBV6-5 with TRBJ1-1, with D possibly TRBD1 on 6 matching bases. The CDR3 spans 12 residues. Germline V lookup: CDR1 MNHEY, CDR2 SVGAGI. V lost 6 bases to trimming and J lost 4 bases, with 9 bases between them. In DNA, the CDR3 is TGTGCCAGCAGGAAGGGGGGCACTGAAGCTTTCTTT. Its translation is CASRKGGTEAFF.

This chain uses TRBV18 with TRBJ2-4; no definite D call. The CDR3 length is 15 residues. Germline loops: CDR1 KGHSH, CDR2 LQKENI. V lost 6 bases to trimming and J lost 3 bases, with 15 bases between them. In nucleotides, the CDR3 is TGTGCCAGCTCTTTCGGAGATAGTGACAAAAACATTCAGTACTTC. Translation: CASSFGDSDKNIQYF.

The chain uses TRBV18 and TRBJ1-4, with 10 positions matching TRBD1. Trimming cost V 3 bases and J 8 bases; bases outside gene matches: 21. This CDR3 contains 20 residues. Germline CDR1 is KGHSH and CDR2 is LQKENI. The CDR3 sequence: CASSPRPNFRDRGFKEKLFF. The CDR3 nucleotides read TGTGCCAGCTCACCTCGCCCCAACTTCCGGGACAGGGGATTTAAAGAAAAACTGTTTTTT.

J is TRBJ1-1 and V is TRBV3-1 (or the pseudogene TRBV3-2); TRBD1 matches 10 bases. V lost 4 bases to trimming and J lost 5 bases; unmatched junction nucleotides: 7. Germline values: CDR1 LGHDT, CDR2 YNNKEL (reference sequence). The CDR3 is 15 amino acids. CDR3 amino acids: CASSLGTGAGTEAFF. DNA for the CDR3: TGTGCCAGCAGCCTCGGGACAGGGGCGGGAACTGAAGCTTTCTTT.

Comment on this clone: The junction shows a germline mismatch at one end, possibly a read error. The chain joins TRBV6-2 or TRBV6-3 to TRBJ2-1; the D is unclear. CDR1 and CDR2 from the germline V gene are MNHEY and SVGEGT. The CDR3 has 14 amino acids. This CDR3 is CASSYSPFVQVVVF. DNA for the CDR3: TGTGCCAGCAGTTATTCCCCTTTTGTTCAGGTGGTGGTCTTC.

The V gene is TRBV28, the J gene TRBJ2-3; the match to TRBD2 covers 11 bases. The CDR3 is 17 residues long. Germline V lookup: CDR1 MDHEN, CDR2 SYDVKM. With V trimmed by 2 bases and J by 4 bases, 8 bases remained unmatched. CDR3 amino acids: CASSLRRLAGWSDTQYF. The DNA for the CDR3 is TGTGCCAGCAGTTTACGCAGACTAGCGGGATGGTCAGATACGCAGTATTTT.

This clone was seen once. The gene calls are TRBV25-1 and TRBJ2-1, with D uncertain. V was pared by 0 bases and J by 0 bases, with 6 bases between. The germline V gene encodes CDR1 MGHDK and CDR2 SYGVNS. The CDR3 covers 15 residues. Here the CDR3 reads CASSEYRSSYNEQFF. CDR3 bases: TGTGCCAGCAGTGAATATAGGAGCTCCTACAATGAGCAGTTCTTC.

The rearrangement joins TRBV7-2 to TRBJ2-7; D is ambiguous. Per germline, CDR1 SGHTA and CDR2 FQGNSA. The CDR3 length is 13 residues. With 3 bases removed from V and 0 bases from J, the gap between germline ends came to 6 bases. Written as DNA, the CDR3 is TGTGCCAGCAGCTTTCCGGTCTCCTACGAGCAGTACTTC. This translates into CASSFPVSYEQYF.